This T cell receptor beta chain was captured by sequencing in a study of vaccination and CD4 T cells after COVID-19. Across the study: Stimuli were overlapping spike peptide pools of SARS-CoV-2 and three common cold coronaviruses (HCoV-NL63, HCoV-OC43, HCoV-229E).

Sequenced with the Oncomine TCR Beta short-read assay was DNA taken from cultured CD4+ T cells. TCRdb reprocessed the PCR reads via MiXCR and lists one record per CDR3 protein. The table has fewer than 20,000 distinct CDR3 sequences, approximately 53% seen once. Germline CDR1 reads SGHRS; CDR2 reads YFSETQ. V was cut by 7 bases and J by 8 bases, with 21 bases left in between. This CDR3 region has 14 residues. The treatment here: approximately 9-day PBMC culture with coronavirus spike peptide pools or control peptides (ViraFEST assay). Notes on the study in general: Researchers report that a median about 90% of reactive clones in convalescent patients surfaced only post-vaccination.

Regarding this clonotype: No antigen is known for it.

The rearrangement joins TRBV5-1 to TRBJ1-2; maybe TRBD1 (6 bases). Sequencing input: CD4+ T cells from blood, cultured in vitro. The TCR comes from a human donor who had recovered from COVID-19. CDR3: CASGSPGGGKGYTF. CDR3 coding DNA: TGCGCCAGCGGATCTCCGGGGGGGGGCAAGGGCTACACCTTC.